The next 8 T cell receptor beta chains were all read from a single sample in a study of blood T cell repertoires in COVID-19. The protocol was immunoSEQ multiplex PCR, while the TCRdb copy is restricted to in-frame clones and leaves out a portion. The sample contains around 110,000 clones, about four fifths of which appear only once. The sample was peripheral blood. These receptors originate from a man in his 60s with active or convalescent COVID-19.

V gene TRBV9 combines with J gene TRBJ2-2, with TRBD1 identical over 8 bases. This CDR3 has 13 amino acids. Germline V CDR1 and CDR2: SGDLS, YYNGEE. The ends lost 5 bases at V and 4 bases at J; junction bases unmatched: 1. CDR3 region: CASRTGATGELFF. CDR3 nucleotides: TGTGCCAGCAGGACAGGGGCCACCGGGGAGCTGTTTTTT.

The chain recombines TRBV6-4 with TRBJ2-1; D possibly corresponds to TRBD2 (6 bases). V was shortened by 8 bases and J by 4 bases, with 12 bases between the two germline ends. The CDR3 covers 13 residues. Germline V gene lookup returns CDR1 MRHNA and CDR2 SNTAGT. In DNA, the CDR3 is TGTGCCAGCGGTGCGGGGTTATACAATGAGCAGTTCTTC. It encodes CASGAGLYNEQFF.

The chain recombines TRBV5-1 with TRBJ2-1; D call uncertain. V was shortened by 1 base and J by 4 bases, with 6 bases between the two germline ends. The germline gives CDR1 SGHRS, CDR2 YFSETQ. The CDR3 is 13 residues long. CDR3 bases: TGCGCCAGCAGCTTGTTCGGTTACAATGAGCAGTTCTTC. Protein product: CASSLFGYNEQFF.

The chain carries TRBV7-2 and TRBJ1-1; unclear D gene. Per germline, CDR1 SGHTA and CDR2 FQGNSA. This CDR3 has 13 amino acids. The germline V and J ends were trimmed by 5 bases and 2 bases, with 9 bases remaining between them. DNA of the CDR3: TGTGCCAGCAGCCGGAGCCCTAACACTGAAGCTTTCTTT. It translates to CASSRSPNTEAFF.

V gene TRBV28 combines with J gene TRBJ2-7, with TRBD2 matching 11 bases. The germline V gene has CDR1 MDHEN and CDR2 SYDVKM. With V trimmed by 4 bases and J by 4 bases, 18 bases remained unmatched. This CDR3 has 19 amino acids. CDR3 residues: CASSSSSSGRTSGWYEQYF. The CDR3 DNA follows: TGTGCCAGCAGTTCAAGTTCCTCAGGCCGGACTAGCGGGTGGTACGAGCAGTACTTC. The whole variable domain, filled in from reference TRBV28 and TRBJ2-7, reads DVKVTQSSRYLVKRTGEKVFLECVQDMDHENMFWYRQDPGLGLRLIYFSYDVKMKEKGDIPEGYSVSREKKERFSLILESASTNQTSMYLCASSSSSSGRTSGWYEQYFGPGTRLTVT.

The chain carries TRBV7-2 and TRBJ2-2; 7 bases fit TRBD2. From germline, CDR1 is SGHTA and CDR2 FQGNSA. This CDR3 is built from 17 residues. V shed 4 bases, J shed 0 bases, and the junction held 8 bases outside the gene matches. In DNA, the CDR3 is TGTGCCAGCAGCTCCCCCGTGGGAGGGGCGAACACCGGGGAGCTGTTTTTT. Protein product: CASSSPVGGANTGELFF.

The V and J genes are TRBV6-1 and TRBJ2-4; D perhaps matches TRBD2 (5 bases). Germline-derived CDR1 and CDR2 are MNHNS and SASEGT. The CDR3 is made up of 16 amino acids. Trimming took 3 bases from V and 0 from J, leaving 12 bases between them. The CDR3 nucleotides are TGTGCCAGCAGTGACCAAGCGGCCCTAGCCAAAAACATTCAGTACTTC. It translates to CASSDQAALAKNIQYF.

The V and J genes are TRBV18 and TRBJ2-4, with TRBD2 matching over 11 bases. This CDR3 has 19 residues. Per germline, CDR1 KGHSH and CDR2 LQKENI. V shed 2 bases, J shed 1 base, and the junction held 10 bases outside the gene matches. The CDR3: CASSPMVAGGPGAKNIQYF. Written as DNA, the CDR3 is TGTGCCAGCTCACCAATGGTAGCGGGAGGGCCGGGCGCCAAAAACATTCAGTACTTC.